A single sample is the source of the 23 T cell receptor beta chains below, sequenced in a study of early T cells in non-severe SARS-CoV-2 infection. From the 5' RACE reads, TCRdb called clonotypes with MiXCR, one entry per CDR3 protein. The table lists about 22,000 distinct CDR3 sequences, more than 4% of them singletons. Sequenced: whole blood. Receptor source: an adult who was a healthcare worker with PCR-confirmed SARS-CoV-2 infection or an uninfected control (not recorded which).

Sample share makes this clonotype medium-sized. CDR3 sequence: CASRANLGQGYGYTF. The DNA of the CDR3 is TGTGCCAGCAGGGCCAACCTGGGACAGGGCTATGGCTACACCTTC. V usage is TRBV12-3 or TRBV12-4 and J usage is TRBJ1-2; 9 nucleotides line up with TRBD1. This CDR3 has 15 residues. V lost 6 bases, J lost 4 bases, and 9 bases stayed unmatched.

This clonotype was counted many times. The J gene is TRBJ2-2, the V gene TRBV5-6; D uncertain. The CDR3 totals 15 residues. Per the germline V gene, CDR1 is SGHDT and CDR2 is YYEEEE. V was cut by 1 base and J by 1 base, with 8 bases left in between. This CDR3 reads CASSLYGQNTGELFF. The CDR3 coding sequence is TGTGCCAGCAGCTTGTACGGGCAGAACACCGGGGAGCTGTTTTTT. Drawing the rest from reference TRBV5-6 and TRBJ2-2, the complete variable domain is DAGVTQSPTHLIKTRGQQVTLRCSPKSGHDTVSWYQQALGQGPQFIFQYYEEEERQRGNFPDRFSGHQFPNYSSELNVNALLLGDSALYLCASSLYGQNTGELFFGEGSRLTVL.

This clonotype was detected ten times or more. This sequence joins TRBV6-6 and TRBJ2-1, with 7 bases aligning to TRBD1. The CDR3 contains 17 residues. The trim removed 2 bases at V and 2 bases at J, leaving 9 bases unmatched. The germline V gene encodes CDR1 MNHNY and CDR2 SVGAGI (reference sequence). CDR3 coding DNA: TGTGCCAGCAGTTACCTCTTTTCGACAGGGCCCTACAATGAGCAGTTCTTC. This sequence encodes CASSYLFSTGPYNEQFF.

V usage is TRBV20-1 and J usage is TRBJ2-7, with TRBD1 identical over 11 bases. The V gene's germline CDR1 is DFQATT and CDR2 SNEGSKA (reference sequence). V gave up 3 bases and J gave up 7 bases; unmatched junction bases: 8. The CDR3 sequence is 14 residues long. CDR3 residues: CSARAGQGANEQYF. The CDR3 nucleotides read TGCAGTGCTAGGGCAGGACAGGGGGCTAATGAGCAGTACTTC.

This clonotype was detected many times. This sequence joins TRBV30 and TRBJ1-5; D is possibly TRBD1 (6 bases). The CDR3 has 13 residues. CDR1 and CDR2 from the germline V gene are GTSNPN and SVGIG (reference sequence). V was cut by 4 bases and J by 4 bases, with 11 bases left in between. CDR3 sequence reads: CAWNRDPNQPQHF. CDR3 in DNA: TGTGCCTGGAACAGGGACCCAAATCAGCCCCAGCATTTT.

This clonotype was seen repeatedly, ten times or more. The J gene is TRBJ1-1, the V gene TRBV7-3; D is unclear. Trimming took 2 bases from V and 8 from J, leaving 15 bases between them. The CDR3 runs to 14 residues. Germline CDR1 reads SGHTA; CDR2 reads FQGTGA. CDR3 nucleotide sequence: TGTGCCAGCAGCTTATACGGCAGCTTCACGGAAGCTTTCTTT. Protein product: CASSLYGSFTEAFF.

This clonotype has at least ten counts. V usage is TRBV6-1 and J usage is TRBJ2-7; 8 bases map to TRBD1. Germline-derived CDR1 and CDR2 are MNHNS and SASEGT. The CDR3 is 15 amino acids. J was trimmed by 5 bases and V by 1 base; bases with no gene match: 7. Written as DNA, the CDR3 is TGTGCCAGCAGTGAAGAGACAGGGGAAGCCCACGAGCAGTACTTC. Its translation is CASSEETGEAHEQYF.

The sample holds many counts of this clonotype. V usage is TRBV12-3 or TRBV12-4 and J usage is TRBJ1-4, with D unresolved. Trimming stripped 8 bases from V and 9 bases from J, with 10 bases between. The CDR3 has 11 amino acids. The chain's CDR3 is CASGVGKKLFF. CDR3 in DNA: TGTGCCAGCGGAGTAGGGAAAAAACTGTTTTTT.

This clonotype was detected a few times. CDR3 residues: CASSLALLQRGISYEQYF. CDR3 nucleotide sequence: TGTGCCAGCAGCTTAGCCTTACTCCAGCGGGGGATCTCCTACGAGCAGTACTTC. V is TRBV11-2 and J is TRBJ2-7; 8 nucleotides line up with TRBD2. The CDR3 covers 18 residues. CDR1 and CDR2 from the germline V gene are SGHAT and FQNNGV. The V and J ends lost 1 base and 0 bases, in that order; junction bases with no gene match: 11.

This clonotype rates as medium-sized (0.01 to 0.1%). The chain's CDR3 is CATSDGRDYTF. CDR3 nucleotide sequence: TGTGCCACCAGTGATGGGCGTGACTACACCTTC. This sequence joins TRBV24-1 and TRBJ1-2; no reliable D call. This CDR3 region has 11 residues. V was shortened by 3 bases and J by 10 bases, with 8 bases between the two germline ends. Germline CDR1 is KGHDR and CDR2 is SFDVKD.

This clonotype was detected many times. DNA for the CDR3: TGTGCCAGCAGCTTAGCCCTAACAGGGTTGGGGGAGACCCAGTACTTC. Amino acid sequence: CASSLALTGLGETQYF. V and J are TRBV7-9 and TRBJ2-5, with TRBD1 as a possible D gene (6 bases). The V end lost 0 bases, the J end lost 5 bases, and 16 bases lay between the germline ends. Germline CDR1 reads SEHNR; CDR2 reads FQNEAQ (reference sequence). This CDR3 has 16 amino acids.

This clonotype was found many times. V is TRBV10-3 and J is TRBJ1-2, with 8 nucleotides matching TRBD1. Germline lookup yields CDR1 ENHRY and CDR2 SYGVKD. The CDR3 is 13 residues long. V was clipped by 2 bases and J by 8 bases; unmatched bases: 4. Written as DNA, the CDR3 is TGTGCCATCAGTGAGAGGACAGGGTACGGCTACACCTTC. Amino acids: CAISERTGYGYTF.

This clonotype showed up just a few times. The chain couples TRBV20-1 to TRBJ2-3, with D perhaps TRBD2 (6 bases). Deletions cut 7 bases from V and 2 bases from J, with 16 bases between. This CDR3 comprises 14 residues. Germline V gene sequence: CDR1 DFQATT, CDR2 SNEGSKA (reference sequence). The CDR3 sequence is CSVGTSSLTDTQYF. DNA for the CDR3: TGCAGTGTCGGGACTTCCTCTCTCACAGATACGCAGTATTTT.

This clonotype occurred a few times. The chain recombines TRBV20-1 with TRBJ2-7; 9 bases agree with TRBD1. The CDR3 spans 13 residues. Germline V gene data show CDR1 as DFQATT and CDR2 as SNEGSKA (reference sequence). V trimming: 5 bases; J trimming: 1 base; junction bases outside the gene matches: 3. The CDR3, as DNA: TGCAGTGCTCGGACAGGGGCTTCCTACGAGCAGTACTTC. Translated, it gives CSARTGASYEQYF.

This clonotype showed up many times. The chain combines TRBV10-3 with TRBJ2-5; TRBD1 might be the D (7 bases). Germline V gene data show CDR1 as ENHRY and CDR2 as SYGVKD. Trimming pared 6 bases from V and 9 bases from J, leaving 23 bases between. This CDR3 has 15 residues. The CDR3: CAIREGQTFCGAQYF. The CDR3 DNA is TGTGCCATCAGAGAGGGACAGACATTCTGCGGGGCCCAGTACTTC.

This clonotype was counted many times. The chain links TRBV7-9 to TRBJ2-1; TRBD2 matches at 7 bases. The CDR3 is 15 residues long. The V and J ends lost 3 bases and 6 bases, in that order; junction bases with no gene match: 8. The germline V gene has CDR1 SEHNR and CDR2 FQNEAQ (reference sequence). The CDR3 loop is CASSFYSPGGNEQFF. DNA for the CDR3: TGTGCCAGCAGCTTCTATTCCCCGGGAGGCAATGAGCAGTTCTTC.

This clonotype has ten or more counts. This chain's CDR3 is CASSVEGTRRSTDTQYF. The CDR3 DNA reads as TGTGCCAGCAGCGTAGAGGGGACGCGACGTAGCACAGATACGCAGTATTTT. This chain uses TRBV9 with TRBJ2-3; D is possibly TRBD1 or TRBD2 (5 bases each). Trimming left V 0 bases short and J 0 bases short, with 14 bases between. The CDR3 covers 17 residues. CDR1 is SGDLS, CDR2 YYNGEE, per germline. Looking up the rest from reference TRBV9 and TRBJ2-3 gives the full variable domain: DSGVTQTPKHLITATGQRVTLRCSPRSGDLSVYWYQQSLDQGLQFLIQYYNGEERAKGNILERFSAQQFPDLHSELNLSSLELGDSALYFCASSVEGTRRSTDTQYFGPGTRLTVL.

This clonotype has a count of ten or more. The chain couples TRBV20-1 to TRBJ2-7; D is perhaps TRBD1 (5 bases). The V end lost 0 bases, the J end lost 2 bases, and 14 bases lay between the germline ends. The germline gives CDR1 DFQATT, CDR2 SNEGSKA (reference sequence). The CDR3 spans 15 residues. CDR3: CSARDPRAGPYEQYF. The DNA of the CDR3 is TGCAGTGCTAGAGATCCCAGGGCAGGACCCTACGAGCAGTACTTC.

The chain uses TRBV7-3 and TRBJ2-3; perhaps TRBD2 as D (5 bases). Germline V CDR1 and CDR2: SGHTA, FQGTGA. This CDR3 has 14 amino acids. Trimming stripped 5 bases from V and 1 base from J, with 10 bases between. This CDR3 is CASSLDGGTDTQYF. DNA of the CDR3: TGTGCCAGCAGCCTAGACGGGGGCACAGATACGCAGTATTTT.

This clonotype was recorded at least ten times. The CDR3 DNA follows: TGTGCCAGCATGGAGGGCCCGAATCAGCCCCAGCATTTT. Protein product: CASMEGPNQPQHF. The V call is TRBV6-5, the J call TRBJ1-5; D is undetermined. Germline loops: CDR1 MNHEY, CDR2 SVGAGI. V was trimmed by 7 bases and J by 4 bases, leaving 11 bases between them. The length of the CDR3 is 13 residues.

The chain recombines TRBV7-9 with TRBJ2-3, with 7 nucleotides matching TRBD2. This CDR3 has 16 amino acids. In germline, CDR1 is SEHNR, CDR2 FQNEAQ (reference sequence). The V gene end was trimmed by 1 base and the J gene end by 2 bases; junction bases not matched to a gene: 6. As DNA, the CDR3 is TGTGCCAGCAGCTTAGGTTCCGCGGGAGCCACAGATACGCAGTATTTT. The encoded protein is CASSLGSAGATDTQYF.

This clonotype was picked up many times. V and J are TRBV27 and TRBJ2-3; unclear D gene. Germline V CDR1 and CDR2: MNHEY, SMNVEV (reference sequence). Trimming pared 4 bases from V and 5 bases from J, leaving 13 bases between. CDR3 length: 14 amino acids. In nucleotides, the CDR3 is TGTGCCAGCAGTTCCGGTTTTGGCGTAGATACGCAGTATTTT. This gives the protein CASSSGFGVDTQYF.

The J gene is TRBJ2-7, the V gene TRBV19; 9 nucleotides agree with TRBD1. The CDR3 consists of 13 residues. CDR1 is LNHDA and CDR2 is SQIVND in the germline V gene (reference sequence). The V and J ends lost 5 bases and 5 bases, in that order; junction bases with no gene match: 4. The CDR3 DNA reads TGTGCCAGTAGTCCCCGGACAGGGGACGAGCAGTACTTC. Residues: CASSPRTGDEQYF.